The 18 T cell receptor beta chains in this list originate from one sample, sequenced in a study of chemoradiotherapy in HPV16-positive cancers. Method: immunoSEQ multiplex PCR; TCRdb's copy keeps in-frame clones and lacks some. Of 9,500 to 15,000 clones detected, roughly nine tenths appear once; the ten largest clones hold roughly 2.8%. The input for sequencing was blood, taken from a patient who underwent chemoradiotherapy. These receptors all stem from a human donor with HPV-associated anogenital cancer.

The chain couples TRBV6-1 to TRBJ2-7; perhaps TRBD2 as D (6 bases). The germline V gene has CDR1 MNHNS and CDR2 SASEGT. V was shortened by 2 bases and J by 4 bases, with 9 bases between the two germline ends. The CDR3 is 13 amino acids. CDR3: CASSEHAGYEQYF. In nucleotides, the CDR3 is TGTGCCAGCAGTGAACACGCGGGGTACGAGCAGTACTTC.

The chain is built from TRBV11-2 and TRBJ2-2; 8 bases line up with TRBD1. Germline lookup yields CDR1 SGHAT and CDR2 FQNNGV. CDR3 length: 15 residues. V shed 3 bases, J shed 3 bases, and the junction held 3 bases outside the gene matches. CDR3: CASSFQGADTGELFF. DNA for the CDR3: TGTGCCAGCAGCTTCCAGGGGGCGGACACCGGGGAGCTGTTTTTT.

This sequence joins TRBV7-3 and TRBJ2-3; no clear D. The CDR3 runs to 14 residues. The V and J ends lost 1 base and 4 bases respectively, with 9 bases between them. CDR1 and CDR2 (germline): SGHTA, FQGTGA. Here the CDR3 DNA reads TGTGCCAGCAGCTTAAGGGCTAGTCCAGATACGCAGTATTTT. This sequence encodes CASSLRASPDTQYF. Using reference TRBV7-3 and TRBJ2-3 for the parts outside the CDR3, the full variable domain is GAGVSQTPSNKVTEKGKYVELRCDPISGHTALYWYRQSLGQGPEFLIYFQGTGAADDSGLPNDRFFAVRPEGSVSTLKIQRTERGDSAVYLCASSLRASPDTQYFGPGTRLTVL.

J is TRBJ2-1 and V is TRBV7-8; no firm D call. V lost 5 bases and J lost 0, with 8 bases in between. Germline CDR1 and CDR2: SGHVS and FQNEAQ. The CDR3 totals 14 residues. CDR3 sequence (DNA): TGTGCCAGCAGCCCTGGAACCTCCTACAATGAGCAGTTCTTC. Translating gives CASSPGTSYNEQFF.

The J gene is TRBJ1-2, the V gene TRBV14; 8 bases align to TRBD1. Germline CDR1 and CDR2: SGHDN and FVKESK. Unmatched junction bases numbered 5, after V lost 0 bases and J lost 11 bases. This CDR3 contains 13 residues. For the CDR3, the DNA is TGTGCCAGCAGCCAAGATTTCACAGGGGGATACACCTTC. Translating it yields CASSQDFTGGYTF.

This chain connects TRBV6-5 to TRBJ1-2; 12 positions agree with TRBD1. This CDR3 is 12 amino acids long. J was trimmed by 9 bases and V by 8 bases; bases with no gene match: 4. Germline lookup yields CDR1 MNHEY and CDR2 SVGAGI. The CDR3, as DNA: TGTGCCAGCGGGACAGGGGGCCGAAGCTACACCTTC. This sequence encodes CASGTGGRSYTF.

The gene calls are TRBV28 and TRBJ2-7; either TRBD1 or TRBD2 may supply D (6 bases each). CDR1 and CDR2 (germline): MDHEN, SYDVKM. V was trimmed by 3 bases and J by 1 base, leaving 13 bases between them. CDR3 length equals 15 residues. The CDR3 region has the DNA TGTGCCAGCAGTTTCTCCGGGGGCCGTTCCTACGAGCAGTACTTC. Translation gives CASSFSGGRSYEQYF.

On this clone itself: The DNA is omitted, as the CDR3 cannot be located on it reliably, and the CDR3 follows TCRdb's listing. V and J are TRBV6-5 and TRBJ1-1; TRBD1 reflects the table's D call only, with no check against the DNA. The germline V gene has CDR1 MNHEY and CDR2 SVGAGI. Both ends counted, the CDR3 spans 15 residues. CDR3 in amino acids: CASILGGTGGTEAFF.

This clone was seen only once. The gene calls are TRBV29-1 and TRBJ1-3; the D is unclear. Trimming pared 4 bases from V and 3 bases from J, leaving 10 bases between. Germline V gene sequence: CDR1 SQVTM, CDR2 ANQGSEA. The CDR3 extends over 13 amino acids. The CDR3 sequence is CSVGSLNGNTIYF. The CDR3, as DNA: TGCAGCGTTGGAAGCCTAAATGGAAACACCATATATTTT.

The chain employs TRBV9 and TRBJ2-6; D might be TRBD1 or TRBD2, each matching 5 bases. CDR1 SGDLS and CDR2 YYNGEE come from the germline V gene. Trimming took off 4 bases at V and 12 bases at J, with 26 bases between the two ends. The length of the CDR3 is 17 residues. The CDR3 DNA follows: TGTGCCAGCAGCCCTACGACAACAGGTTCCCAGCGGCGCGTCCTGACTTTC. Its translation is CASSPTTTGSQRRVLTF.

CDR3 loop: CASSYSQGAGDSPLHF. The CDR3 region has the DNA TGTGCCAGCAGTTACTCCCAGGGGGCTGGTGATTCACCCCTCCACTTT. The rearrangement uses TRBV6-5 and TRBJ1-6; 8 bases align to TRBD1. Germline-derived CDR1 and CDR2 are MNHEY and SVGAGI. Trimming removed 0 bases from V and 8 bases from J; junction bases left unmatched: 6. The CDR3 has 16 residues.

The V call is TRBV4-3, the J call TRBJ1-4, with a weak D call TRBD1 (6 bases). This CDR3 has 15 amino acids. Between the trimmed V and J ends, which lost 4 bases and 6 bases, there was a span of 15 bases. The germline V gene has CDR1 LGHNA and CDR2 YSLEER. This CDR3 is CASSPNGGGDEKLFF. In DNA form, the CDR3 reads TGCGCCAGCAGCCCCAACGGAGGGGGGGATGAAAAACTGTTTTTT.

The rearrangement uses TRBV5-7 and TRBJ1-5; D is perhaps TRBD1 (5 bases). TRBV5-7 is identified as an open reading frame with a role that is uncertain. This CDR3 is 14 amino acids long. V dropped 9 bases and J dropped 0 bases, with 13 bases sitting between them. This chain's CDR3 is CANRRQGSNQPQHF. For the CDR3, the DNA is TGTGCCAACCGGAGGCAGGGTAGCAATCAGCCCCAGCATTTT.

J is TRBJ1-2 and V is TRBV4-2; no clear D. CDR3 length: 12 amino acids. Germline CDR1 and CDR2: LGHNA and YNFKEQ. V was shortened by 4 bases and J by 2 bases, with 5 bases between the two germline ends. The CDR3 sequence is CASSPENYGYTF. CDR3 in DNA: TGTGCCAGCAGCCCGGAGAACTATGGCTACACCTTC.

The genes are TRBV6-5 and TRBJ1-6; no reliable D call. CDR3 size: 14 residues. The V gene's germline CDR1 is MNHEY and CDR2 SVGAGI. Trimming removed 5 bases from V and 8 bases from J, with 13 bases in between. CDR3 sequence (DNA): TGTGCCAGCAGTCGACGAGGCGGGGATTCACCCCTCCACTTT. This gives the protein CASSRRGGDSPLHF.

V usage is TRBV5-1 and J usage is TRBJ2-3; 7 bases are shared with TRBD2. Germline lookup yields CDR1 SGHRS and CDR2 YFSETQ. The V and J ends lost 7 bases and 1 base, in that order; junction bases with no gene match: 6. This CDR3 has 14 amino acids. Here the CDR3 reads CASQRAGGTDTQYF. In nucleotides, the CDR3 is TGCGCCAGCCAGAGGGCGGGAGGCACAGATACGCAGTATTTT.

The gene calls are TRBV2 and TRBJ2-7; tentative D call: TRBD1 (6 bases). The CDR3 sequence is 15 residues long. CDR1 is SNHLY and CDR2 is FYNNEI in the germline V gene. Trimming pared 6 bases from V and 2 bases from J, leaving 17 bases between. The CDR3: CASRDVVGTPYEQYF. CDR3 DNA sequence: TGTGCCAGCAGAGACGTTGTGGGGACACCCTACGAGCAGTACTTC.

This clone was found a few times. The CDR3 DNA follows: TGTGCCAGCAGCCCAAGACAAAATCTCAGGCAGCCCCAGCATTTT. It specifies CASSPRQNLRQPQHF. V is TRBV9 and J is TRBJ1-5, with D hard to call. The CDR3 covers 15 residues. Looked up from germline, CDR1 is SGDLS and CDR2 is YYNGEE. Trimming pared 4 bases from V and 7 bases from J, leaving 18 bases between.